This T cell receptor (beta chain) was retrieved from a study of cytomegalovirus exposure and HLA in healthy donors. Trimming cost V 3 bases and J 9 bases; bases outside gene matches: 9. The CDR3 is 15 amino acids. Germline V gene data show CDR1 as MNHNS and CDR2 as SASEGT. This clone appeared a single time. Primers: 60 Vbeta forward and 13 Jbeta reverse. The repertoire was sequenced with immunoSEQ multiplex PCR; TCRdb's copy has only in-frame clones and lacks some. There are about 110,000 clones in the sample; over 80% occur only once, and 2.7% lies in the top ten. This receptor was obtained from a man younger than 40 in good health and CMV-seropositive. The sample consisted of PBMCs. The V call is TRBV6-1, the J call TRBJ1-5; 9 bases map to TRBD1. The CDR3 DNA sequence: TGTGCCAGCAGTGAGATTACAGGGGGCCCCAGGCCCCAGCATTTT. Protein: CASSEITGGPRPQHF.